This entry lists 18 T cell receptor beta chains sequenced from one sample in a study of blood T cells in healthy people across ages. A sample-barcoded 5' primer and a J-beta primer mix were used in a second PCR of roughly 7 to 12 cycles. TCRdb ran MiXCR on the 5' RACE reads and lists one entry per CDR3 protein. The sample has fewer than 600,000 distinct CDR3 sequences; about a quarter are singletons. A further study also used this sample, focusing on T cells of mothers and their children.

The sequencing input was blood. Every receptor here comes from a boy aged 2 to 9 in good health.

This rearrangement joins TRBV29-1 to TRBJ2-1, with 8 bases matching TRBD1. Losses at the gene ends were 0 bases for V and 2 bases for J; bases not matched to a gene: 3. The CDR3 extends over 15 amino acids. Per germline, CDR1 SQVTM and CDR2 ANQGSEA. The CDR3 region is CSVEDQGQAYNEQFF. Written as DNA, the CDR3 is TGCAGCGTTGAAGATCAGGGACAGGCCTACAATGAGCAGTTCTTC.

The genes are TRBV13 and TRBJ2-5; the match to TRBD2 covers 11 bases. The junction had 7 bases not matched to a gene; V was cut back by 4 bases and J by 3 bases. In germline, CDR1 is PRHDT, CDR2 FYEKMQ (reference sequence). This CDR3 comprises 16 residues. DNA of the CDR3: TGTGCCAGCAGCTCGACTAGCGGGGACGTTAAAGAGACCCAGTACTTC. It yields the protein CASSSTSGDVKETQYF.

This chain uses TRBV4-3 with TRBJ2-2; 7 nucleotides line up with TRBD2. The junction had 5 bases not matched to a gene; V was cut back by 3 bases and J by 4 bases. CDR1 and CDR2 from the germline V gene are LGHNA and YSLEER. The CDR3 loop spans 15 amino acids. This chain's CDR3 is CASSQREWVTGELFF. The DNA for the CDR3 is TGCGCCAGCAGCCAGCGGGAGTGGGTCACCGGGGAGCTGTTTTTT.

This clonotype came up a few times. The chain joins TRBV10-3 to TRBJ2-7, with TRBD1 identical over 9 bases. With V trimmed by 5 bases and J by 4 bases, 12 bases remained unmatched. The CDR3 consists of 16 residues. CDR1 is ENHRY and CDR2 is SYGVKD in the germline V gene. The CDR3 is CAISPLGDRDSYEQYF. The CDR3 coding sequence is TGTGCCATCAGTCCCCTCGGGGACAGGGACTCTTACGAGCAGTACTTC.

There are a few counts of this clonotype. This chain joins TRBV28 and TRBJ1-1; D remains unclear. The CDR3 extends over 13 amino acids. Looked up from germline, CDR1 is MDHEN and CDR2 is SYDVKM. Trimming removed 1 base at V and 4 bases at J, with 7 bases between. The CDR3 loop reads CASSLFFGTEAFF. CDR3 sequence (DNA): TGTGCCAGCAGTTTATTTTTCGGCACTGAAGCTTTCTTT. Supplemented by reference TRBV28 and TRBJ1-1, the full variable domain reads DVKVTQSSRYLVKRTGEKVFLECVQDMDHENMFWYRQDPGLGLRLIYFSYDVKMKEKGDIPEGYSVSREKKERFSLILESASTNQTSMYLCASSLFFGTEAFFGQGTRLTVV.

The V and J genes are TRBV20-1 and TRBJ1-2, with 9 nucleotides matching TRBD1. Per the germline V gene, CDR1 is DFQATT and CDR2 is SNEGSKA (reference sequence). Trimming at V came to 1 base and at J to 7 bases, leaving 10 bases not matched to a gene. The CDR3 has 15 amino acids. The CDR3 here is CSARAPLSDRGGYTF. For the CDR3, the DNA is TGCAGTGCTAGAGCTCCTTTATCGGACAGGGGTGGCTACACCTTC.

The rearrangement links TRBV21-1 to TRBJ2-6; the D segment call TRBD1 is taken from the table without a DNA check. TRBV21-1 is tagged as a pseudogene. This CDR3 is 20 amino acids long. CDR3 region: CASSKVARDRGHSGANVLTF. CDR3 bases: TGTGCCAGCAGCAAAGTAGCTCGGGACAGGGGGCACTCTGGGGCCAACGTCCTGACTTTC.

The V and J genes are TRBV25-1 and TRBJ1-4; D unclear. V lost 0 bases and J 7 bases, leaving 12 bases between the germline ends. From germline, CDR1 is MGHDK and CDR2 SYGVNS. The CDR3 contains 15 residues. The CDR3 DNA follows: TGTGCCAGCAGTGAATACGGTAGATTGGGTGAAAAACTGTTTTTT. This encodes CASSEYGRLGEKLFF.

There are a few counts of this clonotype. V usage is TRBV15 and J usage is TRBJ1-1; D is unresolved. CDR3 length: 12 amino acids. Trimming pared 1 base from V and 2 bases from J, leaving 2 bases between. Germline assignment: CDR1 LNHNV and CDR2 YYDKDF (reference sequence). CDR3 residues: CATSRANTEAFF. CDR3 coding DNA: TGTGCCACCAGCAGAGCAAACACTGAAGCTTTCTTT.

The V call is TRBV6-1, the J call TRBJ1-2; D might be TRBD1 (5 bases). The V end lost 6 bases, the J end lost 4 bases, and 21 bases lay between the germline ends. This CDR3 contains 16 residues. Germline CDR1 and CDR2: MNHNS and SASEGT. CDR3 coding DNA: TGTGCCAGCAGCATGGGACTCCCCGGGAGGACCTATGGCTACACCTTC. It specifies CASSMGLPGRTYGYTF.

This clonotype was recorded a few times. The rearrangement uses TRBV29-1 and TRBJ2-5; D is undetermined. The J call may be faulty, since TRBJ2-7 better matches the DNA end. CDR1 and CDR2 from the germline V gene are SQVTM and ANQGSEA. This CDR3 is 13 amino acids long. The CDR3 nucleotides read TGCAGCGTTGAATTGGTAGGCATCTACGAGCAGTACTTC. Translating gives CSVELVGIYEQYF.

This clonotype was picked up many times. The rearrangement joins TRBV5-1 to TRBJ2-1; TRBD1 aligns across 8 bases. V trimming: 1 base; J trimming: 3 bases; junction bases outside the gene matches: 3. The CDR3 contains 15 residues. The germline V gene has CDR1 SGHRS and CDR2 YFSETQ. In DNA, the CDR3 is TGCGCCAGCAGCTTGTTGGACAGGGTCTACAATGAGCAGTTCTTC. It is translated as CASSLLDRVYNEQFF.

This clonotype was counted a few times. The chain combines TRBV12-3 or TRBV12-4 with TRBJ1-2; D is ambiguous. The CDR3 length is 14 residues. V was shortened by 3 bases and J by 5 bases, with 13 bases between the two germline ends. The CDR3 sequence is CASSFGEGVYGYTF. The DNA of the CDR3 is TGTGCCAGCAGTTTCGGTGAGGGTGTGTATGGCTACACCTTC.

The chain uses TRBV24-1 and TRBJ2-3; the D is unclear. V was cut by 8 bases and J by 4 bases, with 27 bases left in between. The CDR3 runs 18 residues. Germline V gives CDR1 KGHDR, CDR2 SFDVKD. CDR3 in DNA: TGTGCCACCAAAACGCCCGGCGAACACTTAATGGTAGCAGATACGCAGTATTTT. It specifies CATKTPGEHLMVADTQYF.

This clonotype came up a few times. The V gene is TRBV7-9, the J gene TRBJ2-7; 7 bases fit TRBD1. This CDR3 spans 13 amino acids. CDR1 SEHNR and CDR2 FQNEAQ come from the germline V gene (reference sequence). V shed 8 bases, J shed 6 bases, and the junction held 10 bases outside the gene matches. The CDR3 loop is CASCPTGRLEQYF. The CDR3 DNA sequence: TGTGCCAGCTGCCCGACAGGGAGACTCGAGCAGTACTTC. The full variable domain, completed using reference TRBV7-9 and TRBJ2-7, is DTGVSQNPRHKITKRGQNVTFRCDPISEHNRLYWYRQTLGQGPEFLTYFQNEAQLEKSRLLSDRFSAERPKGSFSTLEIQRTEQGDSAMYLCASCPTGRLEQYFGPGTRLTVT.

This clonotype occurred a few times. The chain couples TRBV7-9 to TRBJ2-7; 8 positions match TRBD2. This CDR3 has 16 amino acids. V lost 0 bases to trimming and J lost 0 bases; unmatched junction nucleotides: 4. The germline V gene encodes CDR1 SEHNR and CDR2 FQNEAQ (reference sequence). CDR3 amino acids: CASSLARGVVSYEQYF. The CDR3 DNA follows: TGTGCCAGCAGCTTAGCGCGGGGGGTGGTCTCCTACGAGCAGTACTTC.

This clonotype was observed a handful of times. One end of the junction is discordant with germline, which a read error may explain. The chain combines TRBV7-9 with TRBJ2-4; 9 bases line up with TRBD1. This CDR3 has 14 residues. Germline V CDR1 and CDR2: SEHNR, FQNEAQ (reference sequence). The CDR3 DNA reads TGTGTCAGCAGCTCAGGACAGGGGAGCAACATTCAGTACTTC. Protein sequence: CVSSSGQGSNIQYF.

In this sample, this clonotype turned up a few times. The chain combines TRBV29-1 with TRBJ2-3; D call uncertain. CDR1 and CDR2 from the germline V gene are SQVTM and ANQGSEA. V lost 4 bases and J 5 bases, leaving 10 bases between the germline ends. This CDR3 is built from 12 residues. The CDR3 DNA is TGCAGCGTTGCCTCCTCGGGAGATACGCAGTATTTT. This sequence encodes CSVASSGDTQYF.